This TCR beta chain appears in the sequencing data of a study of regulatory T cells in long-lasting Graves disease. Overall study context: Recently diagnosed Graves' patients had received antithyroid drugs for under 3 months. Study findings and constraints: Favoring TRBV28, TRBJ1-2 and TRBJ2-5 was a feature seen in persistent disease.

Time point of the sample: newly diagnosed GD, antithyroid drugs for less than 3 months. Extracted PBMC RNA gave rise to the TCR library. This CDR3 contains 13 residues. Trimming took off 0 bases at V and 6 bases at J, with 11 bases between the two ends. CDR1 is GTSNPN and CDR2 is SVGIG in the germline V gene (reference sequence). As concerns this clonotype: Its target is not known.

Both iRepertoire HTBI primers and Arm-PCR of CDR3 regions were used to build the TCR beta libraries. TCRdb called the multiplex PCR reads again in MiXCR, with one record for every CDR3 protein. In the table there are some 600,000 distinct CDR3 sequences, around 15% of which are singletons. The same sample was also used in a study of T cells in Graves' hyperthyroidism and ophthalmopathy. That investigation notes: RT-PCR in the first round (using the HTBI primer set) targeted the TCR CDR3.

The source was peripheral blood mononuclear cells (PBMCs), collected at new diagnosis, from a patient treated with antithyroid drugs. The TCR was taken from a man in his late teens or twenties with Graves disease. This sequence joins TRBV30 and TRBJ1-1, with D unresolved. The CDR3, as DNA: TGTGCCTGGAGTGTCGGGATTCGGGCTGAAGCTTTCTTT. This translates into CAWSVGIRAEAFF.